Detailed here is one T cell receptor (beta chain). Just one base apart from a much larger clone, this may be a read error. The same CDR3 can be traced to other DNA sequences in this sample. These data belong to a study of blood T cell repertoires in COVID-19. This CDR3 region has 13 residues. Between the trimmed V and J ends, which lost 7 bases and 5 bases, there was a span of 11 bases. The germline gives CDR1 SGHTA, CDR2 FQGNSA. In the authors' methods: Scientists estimated how many nucleated cells there were by amplifying reference gene primers. TCRdb's table, derived via immunoSEQ multiplex PCR, lists solely in-frame clones and lacks some. From that table come the V and J calls and clone size; the DNA was used to work out D and trimming. The sample holds roughly 150,000 clones, 84% seen once.

The sample taken for sequencing was peripheral blood. V usage is TRBV7-2 and J usage is TRBJ2-2, with D tentatively TRBD2 (7 bases). The receptor comes from a woman aged 50 to 60 with acute or convalescent COVID-19. The CDR3 loop reads CASNRGGTGELFF. The CDR3 region has the DNA TGTGCCAGCAATAGGGGGGGGACCGGGGAGCTGTTTTTT.